A single sample is the source of the 3 T cell receptor beta chains below, sequenced in a study of identical twins. TCRdb re-called the 5' RACE reads through MiXCR, storing one row per CDR3 protein. Of around 290,000 distinct CDR3 sequences listed, over 8.5% are singletons. These data also formed part of another study, on yellow fever vaccine responses in identical twins.

What was sequenced was CD8+ T cells sorted from blood. These receptors came from a woman aged 18-35 years in good health.

This clonotype has a count of ten or more. V gene TRBV6-2 or TRBV6-3 combines with J gene TRBJ2-7; TRBD1 aligns across 7 bases. V lost 1 base, J lost 4 bases, and 16 bases stayed unmatched. CDR3 length: 18 residues. Germline-derived CDR1 and CDR2 are MNHEY and SVGEGT. The CDR3: CASSYWYKSRDRAYEQYF. CDR3 bases: TGTGCCAGCAGTTACTGGTACAAAAGCCGGGACAGAGCTTACGAGCAGTACTTC.

This clonotype was recorded at least ten times. This rearrangement joins TRBV12-3 or TRBV12-4 to TRBJ2-3; TRBD2 aligns across 11 bases. This CDR3 is 16 amino acids long. Losses at the gene ends were 5 bases for V and 7 bases for J; bases not matched to a gene: 11. CDR3 nucleotide sequence: TGTGCCAGCAGTACCTATAGCGGGGGGGCCGTGAATACGCAGTATTTT. It specifies CASSTYSGGAVNTQYF.

This clonotype has a handful of counts. The chain has TRBV18 and TRBJ2-3, with D unresolved. With 3 bases removed from V and 4 bases from J, the gap between germline ends came to 8 bases. Germline values: CDR1 KGHSH, CDR2 LQKENI. This CDR3 is 13 amino acids long. In nucleotides, the CDR3 is TGTGCCAGCTCACCCATTGCCGCAGATACGCAGTATTTT. It translates to CASSPIAADTQYF.